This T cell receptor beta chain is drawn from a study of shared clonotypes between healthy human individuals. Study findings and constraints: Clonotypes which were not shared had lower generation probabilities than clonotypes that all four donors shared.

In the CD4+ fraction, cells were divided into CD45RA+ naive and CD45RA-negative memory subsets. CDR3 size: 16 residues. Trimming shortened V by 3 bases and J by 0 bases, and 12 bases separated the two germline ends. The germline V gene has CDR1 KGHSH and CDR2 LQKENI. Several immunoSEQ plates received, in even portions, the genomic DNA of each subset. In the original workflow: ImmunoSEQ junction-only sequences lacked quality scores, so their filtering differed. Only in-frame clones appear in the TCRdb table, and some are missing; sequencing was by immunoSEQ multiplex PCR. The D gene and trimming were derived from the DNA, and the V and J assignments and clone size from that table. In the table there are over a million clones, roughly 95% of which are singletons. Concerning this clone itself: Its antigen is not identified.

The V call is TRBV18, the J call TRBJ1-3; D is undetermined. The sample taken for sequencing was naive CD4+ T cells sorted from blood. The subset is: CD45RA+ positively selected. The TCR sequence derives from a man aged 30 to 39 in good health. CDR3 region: CASSPATSTSGNTIYF. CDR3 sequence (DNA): TGTGCCAGCTCACCTGCGACTAGCACCTCTGGAAACACCATATATTTT.